The 9 T cell receptor beta chains below come from one sample, sequenced in a study of Graves' ophthalmopathy and Graves' hyperthyroidism listed by TCRdb under 2018. For sequencing, an Illumina HiSeq 2000 was employed. For repertoire sequencing, the TCR beta CDR3 regions were amplified from RNA transcripts. A first-round RT-PCR used HTBI primers with the Qiagen OneStep RT-PCR kit, followed by a second-round multiplex PCR, size selection and purification. The public reads were reanalyzed by TCRdb: fastp trimming at Q25, MiXCR alignment, in-frame beta chains only. CDR3 protein duplicates are merged, each entry listing the most common genes and DNA. The sample contains 450,000 to 600,000 distinct CDR3 sequences, less than 45% of them found a single time. The ten largest clones represent approximately 4.1% of the sample. Sample: peripheral blood or thyroid tissue (not recorded which). The receptors here all came from an adult man with Graves' hyperthyroidism.

This clonotype was recorded at least ten times. The chain uses TRBV12-3 or TRBV12-4 and TRBJ1-1; D possibly corresponds to TRBD1 (5 bases). This CDR3 has 15 residues. V gave up 3 bases and J gave up 2 bases, with 13 bases separating them. CDR3 DNA: TGTGCCAGCAGTTTGGGGAGGGGCGCAAACACTGAAGCTTTCTTT. Protein: CASSLGRGANTEAFF.

The V and J genes are TRBV15 and TRBJ2-6; D gene unclear. V shed 4 bases and J shed 0 bases, with 7 bases lying between them. CDR3 size: 15 residues. From germline, CDR1 is LNHNV and CDR2 YYDKDF (reference sequence). The CDR3 sequence is CATSNVLSGANVLTF. In nucleotides, the CDR3 is TGTGCCACCAGCAATGTCCTCTCTGGGGCCAACGTCCTGACTTTC. Looking up the rest from reference TRBV15 and TRBJ2-6 gives the full variable domain: DAMVIQNPRYQVTQFGKPVTLSCSQTLNHNVMYWYQQKSSQAPKLLFHYYDKDFNNEADTPDNFQSRRPNTSFCFLDIRSPGLGDTAMYLCATSNVLSGANVLTFGAGSRLTVL.

This clonotype was observed a single time. One junction end does not reproduce the germline sequence, and a read error may be involved. V gene TRBV2 combines with J gene TRBJ1-3; weak D call: TRBD1 (5 bases). There are 14 residues in the CDR3. CDR1 and CDR2 from the germline V gene are SNHLY and FYNNEI. CDR3 nucleotide sequence: TGTGCCGGCAGTTCGACAGCCAGCGGAAACACCATATATTTT. Protein sequence: CAGSSTASGNTIYF.

This clonotype was observed at least ten times. The chain links TRBV7-9 to TRBJ1-1, with D perhaps matching TRBD1 (6 bases). Trimming left V 7 bases short and J 0 bases short, with 15 bases between. CDR3 size: 15 residues. Germline V gene lookup returns CDR1 SEHNR and CDR2 FQNEAQ (reference sequence). The CDR3 sequence is CASTPKDRVNTEAFF. The CDR3 DNA reads TGTGCCAGCACCCCCAAGGACAGAGTGAACACTGAAGCTTTCTTT. Filled out from reference TRBV7-9 and TRBJ1-1, the complete variable domain reads DTGVSQNPRHKITKRGQNVTFRCDPISEHNRLYWYRQTLGQGPEFLTYFQNEAQLEKSRLLSDRFSAERPKGSFSTLEIQRTEQGDSAMYLCASTPKDRVNTEAFFGQGTRLTVV.

The chain joins TRBV10-3 to TRBJ2-2, with D hard to call. V lost 6 bases and J 9 bases, leaving 2 bases between the germline ends. The V gene's germline CDR1 is ENHRY and CDR2 SYGVKD. This CDR3 is 9 amino acids long. CDR3 sequence reads: CAIRRELFF. CDR3 nucleotide sequence: TGTGCCATCAGGAGGGAGCTGTTTTTT.

This clonotype was counted a few times. V is TRBV28 and J is TRBJ2-7; D unresolved. V was pared by 3 bases and J by 4 bases, with 13 bases between. This CDR3 has 14 residues. Per the germline V gene, CDR1 is MDHEN and CDR2 is SYDVKM. Written as DNA, the CDR3 is TGTGCCAGCAGTTTGGAGCTACTACGATACGAGCAGTACTTC. Translation gives CASSLELLRYEQYF.

Many counts were recorded for this clonotype. The genes are TRBV7-9 and TRBJ2-7; the D gene could be TRBD1 or TRBD2 (5 bases each). The germline V gene encodes CDR1 SEHNR and CDR2 FQNEAQ (reference sequence). Trimming left V 2 bases short and J 6 bases short, with 14 bases between. The CDR3 is 14 residues long. The CDR3 region has the DNA TGTGCCAGCAGCTTAAACCTCGAGGGGCGCGAGCAGTACTTC. Translating it yields CASSLNLEGREQYF.

This clonotype occurred a few times. J is TRBJ2-6 and V is TRBV7-8; 9 bases are a match to TRBD1. Germline V gene lookup returns CDR1 SGHVS and CDR2 FQNEAQ. V shed 8 bases and J 0 bases; nucleotides not matched to a gene: 11. The CDR3 runs 18 residues. As DNA, the CDR3 is TGTGCCAGCTCACCGACCGGGACAGGGTTCTCTGGGGCCAACGTCCTGACTTTC. Translation: CASSPTGTGFSGANVLTF.

About this clonotype: This could be a read error, since a much larger clone is one nucleotide away. The gene calls are TRBV14 and TRBJ1-1, with a weak D call TRBD1 (5 bases). Germline values: CDR1 SGHDN, CDR2 FVKESK. This CDR3 region has 14 residues. The V end was cut by 2 bases, the J end by 7 bases, with 14 bases between. The CDR3 protein is CASSQWGGSIEAFF. CDR3 DNA sequence: TGTGCCAGCAGCCAATGGGGGGGGAGCATTGAAGCTTTCTTT. The entire variable domain, with the rest obtained from reference TRBV14 and TRBJ1-1, is as follows: EAGVTQFPSHSVIEKGQTVTLRCDPISGHDNLYWYRRVMGKEIKFLLHFVKESKQDESGMPNNRFLAERTGGTYSTLKVQPAELEDSGVYFCASSQWGGSIEAFFGQGTRLTVV.